This section outlines one TCR beta chain sequence together with its context. Its antigen remains undetermined. No clone much larger than this one lies a single base away; base qualities are absent. The data stem from a study of blood T cell repertoires in COVID-19 (TCRdb year 2020). For the study in its entirety: Samples from collaborators originated in the United States, Italy and Spain and spanned both the acute and convalescent phases of COVID-19. The material from the prospective study consisted of cDNA or gDNA derived from T cells, B-cell-depleted T cells, or PBMCs. The dataset comprised deeply sampled blood TCRbeta repertoires from subjects exposed to, actively infected with, or recovered from COVID-19. The repertoires were released in a freely available public database intended as a resource for research on the immune response to SARS-CoV-2. Samples came from the ongoing ImmuneRACE study (first 160 participants) plus 1,254 subjects from 6 global collaborators. Nearly every sample came with metadata listing a de-identified subject ID, COVID-19 status, age in years and sex. Where HLA class I and class II types were available, the types were taken from metadata supplied by the sample provider, not from assay-based typing.

Points the paper makes about the study in general: How much clinical and demographic metadata was included differed by source and by participant, and the metadata was provided uncurated.

The V end gives up 1 base and the J end 4 bases, leaving 11 bases in the junction not matched to a gene. For CDR1 and CDR2, the germline V gene (reference sequence) lists GTSNPN and SVGIG. The CDR3 spans 17 residues, from the cysteine through the phenylalanine. Only CDR3 DNA is held: 51 bases, read in frame from base 1. TCRbeta CDR3 regions were amplified from genomic DNA using the immunoSEQ Assay, a bias-controlled multiplex PCR. Concerning the study's data processing: The number of nucleated cells in each sample was estimated by amplification of reference gene primers within the assay. To quantify the absolute abundance of each unique TCRbeta CDR3 rearrangement, sequence reads were collapsed and filtered. Productive Simpson clonality was computed per sample as the square root of Simpson's diversity index over productive rearrangements. Here the immuneACCESS table is served through TCRdb, limited to in-frame sequences with V and J called. Missing clones are a known gap in these copies; in checked studies unresolved V genes cover under half, and the rest lacks a known reason. D and trimming come from the DNA, and the V and J calls and clone size come from that table. The sample table records around 300,000 clones; approximately 85% of these occur just once. The ten largest clones add up to approximately 10% of the sample.

Collaborating institutions collected whole blood in K2EDTA tubes following their own protocols. Collaborator samples were shipped for TCRbeta analysis as frozen whole blood, isolated PBMCs, or DNA extracted from either sample type. The receptor comes from a woman between 65 and 79 years old with acute or convalescent COVID-19. The chain was built from TRBV30 and TRBJ2-2, and 8 junction bases match TRBD1. Sequenced material: peripheral blood. The DNA sequence is TGTGCCTGGAGTGCAAAACAGGGGGATCGGTCCACCGGGGAGCTGTTTTTT. This is translated as CAWSAKQGDRSTGELFF.